This T cell receptor (beta chain) was obtained from a study of cytomegalovirus exposure and HLA in healthy donors listed by TCRdb under 2017. A note on the overall study: An earlier analysis of 550 to 700 of the donors reported more than 250 Gb of sequence data and 100 million to 130 million unique TCR beta sequences from about 179 million T cells. Every repertoire in the discovery cohort had been generated on one and the same sequencing platform. An earlier analysis of approximately 500 of the donors applied high-throughput TCR beta sequencing to assess whether each TCR beta V gene segment acted as functional or pseudogenic. To predict cytomegalovirus infection status, the study combined high-throughput TCR immunosequencing, statistical association of individual TCRs with disease status, and machine learning. A later genetic analysis took genome-wide SNP genotypes for 398 of the 666 donors and used that subset as a discovery cohort. Donor age, sex, ethnicity and CMV serostatus were compiled alongside the repertoire data. The number of donors typed differed by locus, with roughly 629-640 for A, B, C, DRB1 and DQB1, roughly 520 for DQA1, 600 to 610 for DPA1, and 400 to 490 for DPB1. HLA typing included class I and class II loci at four-digit resolution. The study used immunosequencing to profile the T cell repertoires of 666 subjects and linked those repertoires to cytomegalovirus serostatus. Along with the approximately 670-subject first cohort, a separate validation cohort of over a hundred different subjects was used. The study was designed to test whether signatures of past pathogen exposure could be identified by cataloging public T cell receptors. A later analysis re-analyzed previously published TCR beta repertoires from about 730 donors and added high-resolution HLA genotyping to study TCR occurrence patterns. Approximately 300 gigabases of sequencing data and 91 million or so unique TCR sequences made up an early release that covered about 640 HLA-typed donors. Because of strong linkage in the cohort, five DR-DQ haplotypes were treated as single units for association and clustering. Among about 400 genotyped donors of the cohort, an average of about 240,000 unique TCR beta nucleotide sequences was sequenced per donor, of which about 18% were non-productive. Of the roughly 390 genotyped donors, over 70% fell in the genetic ancestry cluster associated with self-reported Caucasian donors. Rather than using new phenotypic data, the later analysis identified candidate immune exposures from TCR beta sequences and from how often those sequences occurred across donors.

Overall study outcomes, separate from this receptor: HLA typing was unavailable for some donors at each locus, so association tests used only the typed subset. Compared with equally common non-associated chains, HLA-associated TCR beta chains in a later analysis were more clonally expanded and had lower generation probabilities. The sequencing pipeline was judged likely to have produced a cluster of highly shared sequence variants as a technical artifact. A later analysis found that most CMV-associated TCR beta chains appeared HLA-restricted, with HLA associations seemingly driven largely by CMV exposure. Most TCR sequences were seen in very few donors, while some public TCRs were found in many individuals. When HLA alleles, especially DR and DQ, strongly co-occurred, attributing TCR associations to individual alleles was difficult. A total of roughly 160 TCR beta chains were listed by the study as associated with cytomegalovirus. A further reported finding was that TCR beta sequences accurately predicted the HLA-A and HLA-B alleles for most subjects in the first cohort. The authors suggested that the approach could potentially be extended to other disease states and immunological phenotypes. In a later genetic analysis, fewer N-insertions in productive TCRs were reported among donors in an Asian-associated ancestry cluster than the roughly 700-donor mean. According to a later analysis, TCR association rates differed among HLA loci, with DRB1 alleles showing the most associated TCRs and HLA-C alleles showing the fewest. This cohort had only TCR beta chains sequenced, and the lack of alpha or paired-chain data limited which features could be detected. In vitro tests confirmed that three of the cytomegalovirus-associated TCR beta chains recognize cytomegalovirus antigens. A later analysis associated about 17,000 TCR beta sequences with specific HLA alleles at a false discovery rate of 0.05. A later analysis reported that several top co-occurrence clusters appeared linked to parvovirus B19, influenza, CMV and Epstein-Barr virus. In a later genetic analysis, a missense DCLRE1C variant was associated with V-gene and J-gene trimming of TCR beta chains, and the association was replicated in an independent cohort. An earlier analysis of some 560 of the donors showed that most TCR beta V segments appeared in productive rearrangements either about 87% or about 30% of the time, which broadly matched IMGT annotations. The classifier was reported to diagnose cytomegalovirus status with high specificity and sensitivity in both the original and validation cohorts. Roughly uniform sequencing depth across donors was assumed in presence/absence analyses, although this assumption may not hold. Because counts were too low, around 18 rarely observed V segments, including chromosome 9 orphons, were left out of the earlier analysis of some 640 of the donors. The only immune exposure information available for the cohort was CMV serostatus. Linkage disequilibrium might explain the correlated functional status among segregating V segments, but an unknown experimental factor could not be excluded.

Receptors were amplified or captured by the immunoSEQ multiplex PCR assay. For the multiplex PCR, a mixture combining 60 forward primers for TCR Vbeta segments and 13 reverse primers for TCR Jbeta segments was used. A multiplex PCR assay on genomic DNA amplified the CDR3 region of rearranged TCR beta genes. The amplified TCR beta libraries were sequenced on the Illumina HiSeq System as 87-base-pair reads. The paper's processing steps were these. A later analysis counted about 82 million unique TCR beta chains across the 550 to 700 repertoires, and around 12 million of these chains were shared by at least two donors. A nearest-neighbor algorithm error-corrected the raw reads and collapsed the reads into unique sequences, merging closely related sequences to remove PCR and sequencing errors. To assign V, D and J gene segments, CDR3 sequences were aligned to IMGT reference sequences. For a sequence to be retained, a match of at least six nucleotides was required to both a V gene segment and a J gene segment. A rearrangement was called productive if the CDR3 had no stop codons and remained in frame with V and J, and every other rearrangement was called non-productive. CDR3 was defined by IMGT convention, running from the second conserved V-encoded cysteine to the conserved J-encoded phenylalanine. The earlier analysis of about 590 of the donors excluded sequences that lacked an unambiguous match to a single V gene segment. An earlier analysis of under 750 of the donors called V segments functional above 56.7% productive rearrangements and segregating when the between-donor standard deviation exceeded 5%. To diagnose cytomegalovirus status from the catalog of TCR beta chain sequences, a statistical classification framework was built. A later analysis assigned V and J genes by comparing TCR nucleotide sequences with IMGT/GENE-DB human TR gene sequences. In a later analysis, CDR3 sequences and most-parsimonious VDJ recombination scenarios were assigned using the TCRdist pipeline. In a later analysis, every TCR beta chain was defined by the combination of its CDR3 amino acid sequence and its V-gene family, and reads without a unique V-gene family were dropped. A later analysis removed 592 highly shared, low-generation-probability nucleotide sequences to deal with suspected cross-contamination and a sequencing artifact. In a later analysis, a clonal expansion index for each public chain was calculated from normalized within-repertoire ranks of inferred template counts. Generation probabilities in a later analysis came from a VDJ recombination model fitted to out-of-frame rearrangements, and those results were checked against IGoR. Hypergeometric tests were used in a later analysis to score TCR-TCR, TCR-HLA and TCR-CMV co-occurrence, with a repertoire-size bias correction applied to the TCR pairs. To estimate false discovery rates, a later analysis permuted the HLA or CMV assignments 20 times. In a later analysis, co-occurring TCRs were grouped using DBSCAN, with TCRdist sequence similarity added in when clustering inside HLA-allele-positive subsets. Co-occurrence clustering excluded repertoires with fewer than 30,000 or more than 120,000 public chains, plus five with anomalous nucleotide sharing. Here the immuneACCESS table is served through TCRdb, limited to in-frame sequences with V and J called. Missing clones are a known gap in these copies; in checked studies unresolved V genes cover under half, and the rest lacks a known reason. The DNA gave D and trimming, while V, J and clone size come from that table. The sample contains 170,000 or so clones, 70% to 80% of them found a single time. The top ten constitute around 1.5% of the sample.

The cohort comprised several hundred healthy bone marrow donors. At the time of sampling, all cohort members were nominally healthy, though unrecorded immune exposures were likely present. The donor was CMV seropositive and was included in the group of 270 or so seropositive cohort members. A peripheral blood sample was collected from each donor, and TCR beta sequencing was performed on peripheral blood mononuclear cells. Genomic DNA was extracted from the blood cell samples with the Qiagen DNeasy Blood Extraction Kit. With regard to this clone: Which antigen it targets is not known. Base qualities were left out, and no much larger clone turns up one base away.

The clonotype comes from a young woman in good health and CMV-seropositive. The sample taken for sequencing was PBMCs.

CDR3 reads: CASSSTGATSTDTQYF. In nucleotide form, the sequence is TGTGCCAGCAGTAGTACAGGGGCCACTAGCACAGATACGCAGTATTTT. The chain joins TRBV27 to TRBJ2-3; 7 bases in the junction line up with TRBD1. Via the germline V gene (reference sequence), CDR1 is MNHEY and CDR2 SMNVEV. At the junction V is shortened by 5 bases and J by 0 bases; bases outside the gene matches: 8. Its CDR3 holds 16 amino acids, cysteine through phenylalanine. Just CDR3 DNA is preserved here, 48 bases in frame from base 1.